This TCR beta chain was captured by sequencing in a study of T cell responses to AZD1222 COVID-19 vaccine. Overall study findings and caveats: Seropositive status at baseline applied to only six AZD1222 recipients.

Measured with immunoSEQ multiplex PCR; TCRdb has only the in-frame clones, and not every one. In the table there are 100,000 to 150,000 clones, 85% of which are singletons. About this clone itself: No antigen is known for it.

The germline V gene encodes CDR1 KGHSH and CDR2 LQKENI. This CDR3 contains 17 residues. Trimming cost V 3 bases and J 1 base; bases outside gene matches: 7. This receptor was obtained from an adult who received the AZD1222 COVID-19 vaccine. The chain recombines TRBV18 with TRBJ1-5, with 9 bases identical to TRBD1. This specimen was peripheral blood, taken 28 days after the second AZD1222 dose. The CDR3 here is CASSPDGGTGSNQPQHF. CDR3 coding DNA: TGTGCCAGCTCACCCGACGGCGGGACAGGGAGCAATCAGCCCCAGCATTTT.